This T cell receptor beta chain is from a study of cytotoxic CD8 clonotypes in ibrutinib-treated CLL. The V gene lost 7 bases and the J gene lost 7 bases, with 8 bases spanning the gap. Germline-derived CDR1 and CDR2 are MNHEY and SVGAGI. CDR3 length equals 11 residues. Sequencing used immunoSEQ multiplex PCR; TCRdb keeps in-frame clones, though not all of them. The repertoire consists of roughly 150,000 clones, with around nine tenths occurring once and the leading ten covering about 3%. Sequenced here: PBMCs, sampled at disease progression, from a patient treated with ibrutinib. The TCR sequence derives from a human donor with chronic lymphocytic leukemia. The chain has TRBV6-5 and TRBJ2-1; D remains ambiguous. The CDR3, as DNA: TGTGCCAGCACCCACCGGAATGAGCAGTTCTTC. It is translated as CASTHRNEQFF.